This T cell receptor (beta chain) is drawn from a study of T-cell reconstitution after alpha-beta-depleted transplantation in children. The germline V gene has CDR1 SNHLY and CDR2 FYNNEI. Trimming took 6 bases from V and 14 from J; bases not matched to a gene: 9. The CDR3 is made up of 12 amino acids. TCRbeta library preparation incorporated unique molecular identifiers. In TCRdb, the PCR reads were re-called with MiXCR into one record per CDR3 protein. Seen here are approximately 230,000 distinct CDR3 sequences, more than 20% observed once, and the top ten hold 4% to 5.5%. This clonotype was observed a handful of times.

Source: PBMCs, mostly from graft donor cells, taken 360 days after TCRalphabeta/CD19-depleted stem cell transplant. The source of this sequence is a female patient aged 2-9 years who had a stem cell transplant for congenital amegakaryocytic thrombocytopenia, so the T cells may come from the graft donor. The chain employs TRBV2 and TRBJ2-1; 8 positions match TRBD2. CDR3 DNA: TGTGCCAGCAGAACACTAGCGGCCGTGGAGTTCTTC. Translated, it gives CASRTLAAVEFF.